Each of the 25 T cell receptor beta chains below was sequenced from the same sample in a study of cytomegalovirus exposure and HLA in healthy donors. The PCR had 60 Vbeta and 13 Jbeta primers. The table came from immunoSEQ multiplex PCR; TCRdb's copy has only in-frame clones and leaves some out. The table includes about 160,000 clones, around 73% detected once. The sequenced sample consisted of PBMCs. All receptors come from a male donor in good health and CMV-seronegative.

V gene TRBV18 combines with J gene TRBJ2-7, with D unclear. Trimming took off 3 bases at V and 2 bases at J, with 11 bases between the two ends. The V gene's germline CDR1 is KGHSH and CDR2 LQKENI. CDR3 length equals 14 residues. The CDR3 loop is CASSPGREPYEQYF. The CDR3 DNA reads TGTGCCAGCTCACCTGGGCGAGAGCCCTACGAGCAGTACTTC.

V and J are TRBV7-8 and TRBJ1-6; 9 nucleotides align to TRBD1. CDR1 SGHVS and CDR2 FQNEAQ come from the germline V gene. J was trimmed by 7 bases and V by 5 bases; bases with no gene match: 6. This CDR3 has 15 residues. The CDR3: CASSDRDRANSPLHF. The CDR3 nucleotides read TGTGCCAGCAGCGACCGGGACAGGGCGAATTCACCCCTCCACTTT.

This clone appeared a few times. This chain joins TRBV5-4 and TRBJ2-7, with a weak D call TRBD2 (5 bases). This CDR3 region has 14 residues. From germline, CDR1 is SGHNT and CDR2 YYREEE (reference sequence). V gave up 2 bases and J gave up 5 bases, with 14 bases separating them. The CDR3: CASSFDPGLNEQYF. Here the CDR3 DNA reads TGTGCCAGCAGCTTCGATCCGGGGTTGAACGAGCAGTACTTC.

J is TRBJ2-1 and V is TRBV21-1; no check of the table's D call, TRBD2, against the DNA was made. TRBV21-1 is a listed pseudogene. The CDR3 loop spans 16 amino acids. The CDR3 loop reads CASPRNHTSSYNEQFF. The CDR3 region has the DNA TGTGCCAGCCCCCGAAACCATACGAGCTCCTACAATGAGCAGTTCTTC.

In DNA, the CDR3 is TGTGCCAGCAGCTTAGACGGGGGAACTAATGAAAAACTGTTTTTT. This codes for CASSLDGGTNEKLFF. This chain connects TRBV7-9 to TRBJ1-4; D perhaps matches TRBD1 (5 bases). Looked up from germline, CDR1 is SEHNR and CDR2 is FQNEAQ (reference sequence). This CDR3 has 15 residues. Trimming stripped 1 base from V and 1 base from J, with 7 bases between. The full variable domain, its missing parts supplied by reference TRBV7-9 and TRBJ1-4, is DTGVSQNPRHKITKRGQNVTFRCDPISEHNRLYWYRQTLGQGPEFLTYFQNEAQLEKSRLLSDRFSAERPKGSFSTLEIQRTEQGDSAMYLCASSLDGGTNEKLFFGSGTQLSVL.

The chain has TRBV27 and TRBJ2-2; 7 bases are shared with TRBD1. The CDR3 has 16 amino acids. CDR1 is MNHEY, CDR2 SMNVEV, per germline (reference sequence). Trimming took 8 bases from V and 1 from J; bases not matched to a gene: 10. The CDR3 loop is CASARSWTGNTGELFF. The CDR3 region has the DNA TGTGCCAGCGCTCGTTCTTGGACAGGGAACACCGGGGAGCTGTTTTTT.

This chain joins TRBV4-3 and TRBJ1-5, with D perhaps matching TRBD1 (6 bases). This CDR3 is 15 amino acids long. Germline CDR1 is LGHNA and CDR2 is YSLEER. V was cut by 0 bases and J by 4 bases, with 10 bases left in between. The CDR3 loop is CASSQDSQGNQPQHF. The CDR3 DNA reads as TGCGCCAGCAGCCAAGATAGTCAGGGGAATCAGCCCCAGCATTTT.

V usage is TRBV4-2 and J usage is TRBJ2-3; 7 bases map to TRBD2. Trimming cost V 4 bases and J 1 base; bases outside gene matches: 11. The CDR3 consists of 17 residues. Germline-derived CDR1 and CDR2 are LGHNA and YNFKEQ. The CDR3: CASSRNFLAEGTDTQYF. Here the CDR3 DNA reads TGTGCCAGCAGCCGGAACTTTCTAGCGGAAGGCACAGATACGCAGTATTTT.

The CDR3 region is CASRGIGQFF. The CDR3 nucleotides are TGTGCCAGCCGCGGTATAGGGCAGTTCTTC. V gene TRBV6-1 combines with J gene TRBJ2-1; D not certain. V was shortened by 8 bases and J by 12 bases, with 11 bases between the two germline ends. The CDR3 runs to 10 residues. The germline V gene has CDR1 MNHNS and CDR2 SASEGT.

This chain connects TRBV2 to TRBJ1-2, with D possibly being TRBD1 (6 bases). Germline V lookup: CDR1 SNHLY, CDR2 FYNNEI. Deletions cut 7 bases from V and 2 bases from J, with 14 bases between. This CDR3 comprises 14 residues. The chain's CDR3 is CASIPGQRNYGYTF. CDR3 coding DNA: TGTGCCAGCATTCCAGGACAGAGAAACTATGGCTACACCTTC. The variable domain in full, with the rest retrieved from reference TRBV2 and TRBJ1-2, is EPEVTQTPSHQVTQMGQEVILRCVPISNHLYFYWYRQILGQKVEFLVSFYNNEISEKSEIFDDQFSVERPDGSNFTLKIRSTKLEDSAMYFCASIPGQRNYGYTFGSGTRLTVV.

The CDR3 DNA is TGTGCCAGCTATCGGGGGGTAGGATATGGCTACACCTTC. Its protein is CASYRGVGYGYTF. The chain employs TRBV6-5 and TRBJ1-2; D is possibly TRBD1 (5 bases). CDR3 size: 13 residues. V was cut by 8 bases and J by 5 bases, with 15 bases left in between. Germline V CDR1 and CDR2: MNHEY, SVGAGI.

This clone was detected only a few times. This chain connects TRBV27 to TRBJ2-3, with 8 bases lining up with TRBD2. CDR1 and CDR2 from the germline V gene are MNHEY and SMNVEV (reference sequence). The V and J ends lost 6 bases and 1 base, in that order; junction bases with no gene match: 3. This CDR3 contains 14 residues. CDR3 in DNA: TGTGCCAGCAGAGGACTAGCCGGCACAGATACGCAGTATTTT. Its protein is CASRGLAGTDTQYF.

This sequence joins TRBV6-5 and TRBJ2-5, with D hard to call. Germline-derived CDR1 and CDR2 are MNHEY and SVGAGI. Trimming took off 8 bases at V and 4 bases at J, with 11 bases between the two ends. The CDR3 runs to 12 residues. Here the CDR3 DNA reads TGTGCCAGCCGTGGCCCGGGAGAGACCCAGTACTTC. This codes for CASRGPGETQYF.

The chain joins TRBV7-3 to TRBJ1-2; 7 nucleotides match TRBD1. The CDR3 is made up of 14 amino acids. Germline CDR1 and CDR2: SGHTA and FQGTGA. Trimming at V came to 5 bases and at J to 5 bases, leaving 8 bases not matched to a gene. CDR3 DNA: TGTGCCAGCAGCCGGGGACAGTGGAAGTATGGCTACACCTTC. Translation: CASSRGQWKYGYTF.

V gene TRBV19 combines with J gene TRBJ2-5; 9 bases are a match to TRBD2. The V gene's germline CDR1 is LNHDA and CDR2 SQIVND (reference sequence). The junction had 10 bases not matched to a gene; V was cut back by 6 bases and J by 5 bases. The CDR3 is made up of 15 amino acids. The CDR3, as DNA: TGTGCCAGTAGCCCCGGCGGGGGGGCAACGGAGACCCAGTACTTC. Translating gives CASSPGGGATETQYF. Based on the CDR3 plus reference TRBV19 and TRBJ2-5, the full variable domain is DGGITQSPKYLFRKEGQNVTLSCEQNLNHDAMYWYRQDPGQGLRLIYYSQIVNDFQKGDIAEGYSVSREKKESFPLTVTSAQKNPTAFYLCASSPGGGATETQYFGPGTRLLVL.

The chain recombines TRBV5-1 with TRBJ2-7; 7 positions agree with TRBD1. This CDR3 is 15 amino acids long. The V gene's germline CDR1 is SGHRS and CDR2 YFSETQ. V was clipped by 3 bases and J by 4 bases; unmatched bases: 10. The CDR3 DNA reads as TGCGCCAGCAGCTCTACAGGGGATTCAGTGTACGAGCAGTACTTC. Protein sequence: CASSSTGDSVYEQYF. Based on the CDR3 plus reference TRBV5-1 and TRBJ2-7, the full variable domain is KAGVTQTPRYLIKTRGQQVTLSCSPISGHRSVSWYQQTPGQGLQFLFEYFSETQRNKGNFPGRFSGRQFSNSRSEMNVSTLELGDSALYLCASSSTGDSVYEQYFGPGTRLTVT.

The chain joins TRBV27 to TRBJ2-5, with a weak D call TRBD1 (5 bases). The J call is uncertain, as TRBJ2-7 better fits the DNA end. This CDR3 is built from 14 residues. Per the germline V gene, CDR1 is MNHEY and CDR2 is SMNVEV (reference sequence). CDR3 nucleotides: TGTGCCAGCAGTTTTCGCCCAGGGATATACGAGCAGTACTTC. Translating gives CASSFRPGIYEQYF.

J is TRBJ2-2 and V is TRBV7-3; 12 bases align to TRBD1. Germline V gives CDR1 SGHTA, CDR2 FQGTGA. The ends lost 4 bases at V and 5 bases at J; junction bases unmatched: 5. The CDR3 contains 16 residues. The CDR3 here is CASSSGQGARTGELFF. Here the CDR3 DNA reads TGTGCCAGCAGCTCGGGACAGGGGGCGCGGACCGGGGAGCTGTTTTTT.

The sample holds a few counts of this clone. The V gene is TRBV2, the J gene TRBJ2-4; a weak D match, TRBD2 (5 bases). The germline V and J ends were trimmed by 4 bases and 0 bases, with 10 bases remaining between them. The CDR3 consists of 15 residues. Germline V CDR1 and CDR2: SNHLY, FYNNEI. The CDR3 loop reads CASSGGVLAKNIQYF. Here the CDR3 DNA reads TGTGCCAGCAGTGGGGGAGTACTAGCCAAAAACATTCAGTACTTC.

The chain uses TRBV29-1 and TRBJ2-2; D ambiguous. This CDR3 region has 14 residues. V was cut by 4 bases and J by 0 bases, with 9 bases left in between. Germline V gene sequence: CDR1 SQVTM, CDR2 ANQGSEA. CDR3 loop: CSVGTTSNTGELFF. In DNA form, the CDR3 reads TGCAGCGTTGGCACAACCTCGAACACCGGGGAGCTGTTTTTT.

This rearrangement joins TRBV7-9 to TRBJ1-1; D not resolved. The germline V gene encodes CDR1 SEHNR and CDR2 FQNEAQ (reference sequence). The CDR3 consists of 12 residues. Trimming left V 7 bases short and J 8 bases short, with 14 bases between. CDR3 in DNA: TGTGCCAGCAAGGACTCTAAAGTGGAAGCTTTCTTT. It yields the protein CASKDSKVEAFF. The full variable domain, completed using reference TRBV7-9 and TRBJ1-1, is DTGVSQNPRHKITKRGQNVTFRCDPISEHNRLYWYRQTLGQGPEFLTYFQNEAQLEKSRLLSDRFSAERPKGSFSTLEIQRTEQGDSAMYLCASKDSKVEAFFGQGTRLTVV.

The V gene is TRBV6-5, the J gene TRBJ2-1, with 9 positions matching TRBD2. V gave up 6 bases and J gave up 2 bases; unmatched junction bases: 5. The V gene's germline CDR1 is MNHEY and CDR2 SVGAGI. The CDR3 totals 15 residues. CDR3 sequence reads: CASSGSGGAYNEQFF. The CDR3 coding sequence is TGTGCCAGCAGCGGTAGCGGGGGCGCCTACAATGAGCAGTTCTTC.

The CDR3 coding sequence is TGCGCCAGCAGTCCAGGACAGGAAGGATATGGCTACACCTTC. Protein: CASSPGQEGYGYTF. The chain couples TRBV5-1 to TRBJ1-2; 7 nucleotides align to TRBD1. Germline assignment: CDR1 SGHRS and CDR2 YFSETQ. V lost 5 bases and J lost 5; bases outside the gene matches: 9. The CDR3 spans 14 residues. Drawing the rest from reference TRBV5-1 and TRBJ1-2, the complete variable domain is KAGVTQTPRYLIKTRGQQVTLSCSPISGHRSVSWYQQTPGQGLQFLFEYFSETQRNKGNFPGRFSGRQFSNSRSEMNVSTLELGDSALYLCASSPGQEGYGYTFGSGTRLTVV.

The chain has TRBV4-1 and TRBJ2-1; 9 bases map to TRBD2. CDR1 and CDR2 (germline): MGHRA, YSYEKL. The CDR3 extends over 15 amino acids. V was clipped by 4 bases and J by 7 bases; unmatched bases: 8. CDR3 amino acids: CASSPYAGGLNEQFF. DNA of the CDR3: TGCGCCAGCAGCCCCTACGCGGGGGGGCTTAATGAGCAGTTCTTC.

The chain employs TRBV11-3 and TRBJ2-7; D is possibly TRBD2 (5 bases). Trimming removed 4 bases from V and 0 bases from J, with 7 bases in between. Germline V lookup: CDR1 SGHNT, CDR2 YENEEA. There are 13 residues in the CDR3. CDR3 nucleotide sequence: TGTGCCAGCAGCTCCCGGGGCTCCTACGAGCAGTACTTC. Translated: CASSSRGSYEQYF.